Presented here are 30 T cell receptor beta chains from one specimen sequenced in a study of T cell responses to AZD1222 COVID-19 vaccine. TCRdb's table, derived via immunoSEQ multiplex PCR, lists solely in-frame clones and lacks some. The data contain fewer than 120,000 clones, approximately 90% of them singletons. Sequencing was performed on peripheral blood, taken 28 days after the second AZD1222 dose. The receptor set was obtained from an adult who received the AZD1222 COVID-19 vaccine.

The CDR3 nucleotides are TGTGCCAGCAGCCAATACAGTGAAGATCAGCCCCAGCATTTT. Translating gives CASSQYSEDQPQHF. This chain connects TRBV4-2 to TRBJ1-5; no clear D. The CDR3 is made up of 14 amino acids. V was cut by 2 bases and J by 5 bases, with 10 bases left in between. Germline V CDR1 and CDR2: LGHNA, YNFKEQ.

The gene calls are TRBV9 and TRBJ2-7; TRBD1 is a possible D gene (5 bases). The CDR3 spans 14 residues. Germline CDR1 SGDLS, CDR2 YYNGEE. V was trimmed by 3 bases and J by 6 bases, leaving 16 bases between them. The CDR3 sequence: CASSAEATVGEQYF. The CDR3 DNA reads TGTGCCAGCAGCGCCGAGGCGACAGTTGGCGAGCAGTACTTC.

This clone showed up just once. The V and J genes are TRBV18 and TRBJ1-2, with a weak D call TRBD1 (5 bases). The CDR3 runs to 13 residues. The ends were cut back, 4 bases at V and 1 base at J, with 7 bases in the middle. Germline assignment: CDR1 KGHSH and CDR2 LQKENI. CDR3 DNA sequence: TGTGCCAGCTCACTGGGGGGTAACTATGGCTACACCTTC. Protein sequence: CASSLGGNYGYTF.

The chain couples TRBV6-7 to TRBJ1-1, with D possibly TRBD1 on 5 matching bases. TRBV6-7 is annotated as an ORF whose role is uncertain. Trimming shortened V by 7 bases and J by 5 bases, and 17 bases separated the two germline ends. The CDR3 is made up of 14 amino acids. The CDR3 region has the DNA TGTGCCAGCAAGGACGGGACCCCATTTACTGAAGCTTTCTTT. Amino acid sequence: CASKDGTPFTEAFF.

The rearrangement uses TRBV11-2 and TRBJ2-2; unclear D gene. Trimming removed 1 base at V and 5 bases at J, with 11 bases between. Germline-derived CDR1 and CDR2 are SGHAT and FQNNGV. CDR3 size: 15 residues. CDR3 nucleotide sequence: TGTGCCAGCAGCTTAGGGCCCCATGGAACCGGGGAGCTGTTTTTT. Encoded protein: CASSLGPHGTGELFF. The whole variable domain, remainder taken from reference TRBV11-2 and TRBJ2-2, is EAGVAQSPRYKIIEKRQSVAFWCNPISGHATLYWYQQILGQGPKLLIQFQNNGVVDDSQLPKDRFSAERLKGVDSTLKIQPAKLEDSAVYLCASSLGPHGTGELFFGEGSRLTVL.

The chain joins TRBV5-1 to TRBJ1-2; tentative D call: TRBD1 (6 bases). Germline CDR1 and CDR2: SGHRS and YFSETQ. V lost 4 bases and J lost 4, with 20 bases in between. CDR3 length: 16 residues. The CDR3 region is CASSPTPGQGPYGYTF. CDR3 DNA: TGCGCCAGCAGCCCGACCCCGGGGCAGGGGCCCTATGGCTACACCTTC.

This chain uses TRBV18 with TRBJ2-7, with D unresolved. CDR1 and CDR2 (germline): KGHSH, LQKENI. V was cut by 0 bases and J by 1 base, with 7 bases left in between. The CDR3 length is 14 residues. The CDR3 nucleotides read TGTGCCAGCTCACCACCAGTCAGTTCCTACGAGCAGTACTTC. Protein product: CASSPPVSSYEQYF. Variable domain in full (rest from reference TRBV18 and TRBJ2-7): NAGVMQNPRHLVRRRGQEARLRCSPMKGHSHVYWYRQLPEEGLKFMVYLQKENIIDESGMPKERFSAEFPKEGPSILRIQQVVRGDSAAYFCASSPPVSSYEQYFGPGTRLTVT.

The gene calls are TRBV5-6 and TRBJ1-6, with 7 bases that match TRBD1. The germline CDR1 and CDR2 sequences are SGHDT and YYEEEE. The CDR3 is made up of 14 amino acids. J was trimmed by 9 bases and V by 2 bases; bases with no gene match: 5. The CDR3 sequence: CASSFGQGVSPLHF. In DNA form, the CDR3 reads TGTGCCAGCAGCTTTGGTCAGGGGGTTTCACCCCTCCACTTT.

This chain joins TRBV9 and TRBJ1-2; D unclear. This CDR3 is built from 13 residues. V lost 3 bases and J lost 3, with 9 bases in between. CDR1 and CDR2 from the germline V gene are SGDLS and YYNGEE. The CDR3 sequence: CASSAFTHYGYTF. Written as DNA, the CDR3 is TGTGCCAGCAGCGCCTTTACCCACTATGGCTACACCTTC.

The chain joins TRBV6-5 to TRBJ2-7; 8 bases agree with TRBD2. V gave up 6 bases and J gave up 3 bases; unmatched junction bases: 10. Germline CDR1 MNHEY, CDR2 SVGAGI. This CDR3 spans 15 amino acids. The CDR3 sequence: CASSTLAGGGYEQYF. Written as DNA, the CDR3 is TGTGCCAGCAGCACCCTGGCGGGGGGAGGCTACGAGCAGTACTTC.

The V gene is TRBV6-2 or TRBV6-3, the J gene TRBJ1-6, with D possibly being TRBD1 (6 bases). Per the germline V gene, CDR1 is MNHEY and CDR2 is SVGEGT. Trimming pared 4 bases from V and 10 bases from J, leaving 14 bases between. The CDR3 extends over 14 amino acids. CDR3 sequence (DNA): TGTGCCAGCAGTTCGTGGGGGGGGCAATCACCCCTCCACTTT. Translated: CASSSWGGQSPLHF.

The rearrangement links TRBV5-1 to TRBJ1-1; no firm D call. The CDR3 length is 14 residues. Trimming removed 0 bases at V and 10 bases at J, with 16 bases between. Germline CDR1 and CDR2: SGHRS and YFSETQ. CDR3 sequence: CASSLEGAKAGAFF. The DNA of the CDR3 is TGCGCCAGCAGCTTGGAGGGTGCAAAAGCCGGAGCTTTCTTT.

V is TRBV4-1 and J is TRBJ1-2, with 7 nucleotides matching TRBD1. This CDR3 contains 16 residues. Germline V gene lookup returns CDR1 MGHRA and CDR2 YSYEKL. J gave up 6 bases and V 0 bases, and 10 bases lay outside the gene matches. CDR3 coding DNA: TGCGCCAGCAGCCAAGACCCAGAACGACAGGGCAATGGCTACACCTTC. Translated, it gives CASSQDPERQGNGYTF.

V is TRBV2 and J is TRBJ2-2; D not certain. This CDR3 has 14 amino acids. Germline loops: CDR1 SNHLY, CDR2 FYNNEI. The V gene lost 4 bases and the J gene lost 4 bases, with 10 bases spanning the gap. The CDR3 reads CASSVRSGTGELFF. The CDR3 DNA sequence: TGTGCCAGCAGTGTAAGATCTGGCACCGGGGAGCTGTTTTTT.

CDR3 in DNA: TGTGCCAGCAGCCCTAGGACTTACGACAGGGGTGAAGCTTTCTTT. Its protein is CASSPRTYDRGEAFF. The rearrangement uses TRBV7-6 and TRBJ1-1, with TRBD1 identical over 8 bases. V lost 5 bases, J lost 7 bases, and 12 bases stayed unmatched. The CDR3 runs to 15 residues. Germline-derived CDR1 and CDR2 are SGHVS and FNYEAQ.

Only one count was recorded for this clone. V and J are TRBV5-4 and TRBJ1-2; D unresolved. CDR3 length: 13 residues. Germline V gene sequence: CDR1 SGHNT, CDR2 YYREEE (reference sequence). Deletions cut 2 bases from V and 6 bases from J, with 11 bases between. The CDR3 here is CASSFWQPDGYTF. DNA of the CDR3: TGTGCCAGCAGCTTTTGGCAGCCGGATGGCTACACCTTC.

This clone was detected once. This rearrangement joins TRBV4-1 to TRBJ1-6; TRBD1 matches 10 bases. With V trimmed by 0 bases and J by 6 bases, 2 bases remained unmatched. The CDR3 runs 16 residues. Germline CDR1 is MGHRA and CDR2 is YSYEKL. CDR3 DNA sequence: TGCGCCAGCAGCCAAGAAGGGACAGGGGTTAATTCACCCCTCCACTTT. It codes for CASSQEGTGVNSPLHF.

The V gene is TRBV6-5, the J gene TRBJ1-5, with TRBD1 as a possible D gene (5 bases). The germline V gene encodes CDR1 MNHEY and CDR2 SVGAGI. This CDR3 has 14 residues. Trimming took 2 bases from V and 7 from J, leaving 12 bases between them. The DNA of the CDR3 is TGTGCCAGCAGTTACACGGAACGGGGGCAGCCCCAGCATTTT. Translation: CASSYTERGQPQHF.

The chain couples TRBV28 to TRBJ2-1; D remains ambiguous. From germline, CDR1 is MDHEN and CDR2 SYDVKM. The CDR3 is made up of 14 amino acids. Trimming removed 6 bases at V and 0 bases at J, with 9 bases between. The CDR3 is CASRGGGSYNEQFF. The CDR3 DNA follows: TGTGCCAGCAGGGGCGGCGGCTCCTACAATGAGCAGTTCTTC.

By proportion, this clone is medium-sized (0.01 to 0.1%). The chain uses TRBV29-1 and TRBJ1-1; D is unresolved. CDR3 length equals 16 residues. In germline, CDR1 is SQVTM, CDR2 ANQGSEA. The V end was cut by 0 bases, the J end by 3 bases, with 17 bases between. CDR3 sequence reads: CSVEDLRGNKYTEAFF. CDR3 sequence (DNA): TGCAGCGTTGAAGATCTTCGCGGGAACAAGTACACTGAAGCTTTCTTT.

The chain uses TRBV12-5 and TRBJ1-2; D remains unclear. The V end lost 3 bases, the J end lost 5 bases, and 7 bases lay between the germline ends. CDR3 length equals 12 residues. The germline CDR1 and CDR2 sequences are LGHNT and FRNRAP. CDR3: CASGFALYGYTF. In DNA form, the CDR3 reads TGTGCTAGTGGTTTCGCATTATATGGCTACACCTTC.

This clone was detected only a few times. The chain combines TRBV5-6 with TRBJ2-7, with D possibly TRBD1 on 6 matching bases. V lost 5 bases, J lost 1 base, and 10 bases lay in between. The germline V gene has CDR1 SGHDT and CDR2 YYEEEE. This CDR3 comprises 13 residues. The CDR3 nucleotides read TGTGCCAGCAGTTTTGGACAGTCCTACGAGCAGTACTTC. Translation gives CASSFGQSYEQYF.

The rearrangement joins TRBV13 to TRBJ1-2; D is possibly TRBD1 (5 bases). The CDR3 is 15 residues long. Per germline, CDR1 PRHDT and CDR2 FYEKMQ (reference sequence). Deletions cut 5 bases from V and 3 bases from J, with 16 bases between. CDR3 DNA sequence: TGTGCCAGCAGCCCACCGAGAGGGGTCGACTATGGCTACACCTTC. Translating gives CASSPPRGVDYGYTF.

The rearrangement joins TRBV7-9 to TRBJ2-2; TRBD1 matches 8 bases. This CDR3 contains 16 residues. Trimming cost V 5 bases and J 6 bases; bases outside gene matches: 11. Germline V gene lookup returns CDR1 SEHNR and CDR2 FQNEAQ (reference sequence). CDR3 region: CASSNRTGIVSGELFF. The CDR3 coding sequence is TGTGCCAGCAGCAACCGGACAGGGATTGTTTCCGGGGAGCTGTTTTTT.

The CDR3, as DNA: TGTGCTAGTGGTCACGGATCATATGGCCCCCAAGAGACCCAGTACTTC. It yields the protein CASGHGSYGPQETQYF. The genes are TRBV12-5 and TRBJ2-5; D is unclear. The CDR3 runs 16 residues. Trimming left V 5 bases short and J 1 base short, with 17 bases between. Germline V CDR1 and CDR2: LGHNT, FRNRAP. Together with reference TRBV12-5 and TRBJ2-5, the CDR3 gives the full variable domain: DARVTQTPRHKVTEMGQEVTMRCQPILGHNTVFWYRQTMMQGLELLAYFRNRAPLDDSGMPKDRFSAEMPDATLATLKIQPSEPRDSAVYFCASGHGSYGPQETQYFGPGTRLLVL.

This chain uses TRBV20-1 with TRBJ1-5; D unresolved. Deletions cut 3 bases from V and 9 bases from J, with 12 bases between. This CDR3 has 12 residues. Germline V gene lookup returns CDR1 DFQATT and CDR2 SNEGSKA (reference sequence). CDR3 protein: CSASALRRPQHF. For the CDR3, the DNA is TGCAGTGCTAGTGCTCTACGTAGGCCCCAGCATTTT.

The CDR3, as DNA: TGCAGTGCGAGTCTACAGGGTTTAGGGTCACCCCTCCACTTT. Protein product: CSASLQGLGSPLHF. The chain links TRBV20-1 to TRBJ1-6; a weak D match, TRBD1 (6 bases). The CDR3 consists of 14 residues. V dropped 6 bases and J dropped 10 bases, with 19 bases sitting between them. Germline lookup yields CDR1 DFQATT and CDR2 SNEGSKA (reference sequence).

The sample holds a few counts of this clone. V gene TRBV29-1 combines with J gene TRBJ1-1; TRBD1 aligns across 9 bases. The CDR3 sequence is 13 residues long. The V gene's germline CDR1 is SQVTM and CDR2 ANQGSEA. Trimming removed 5 bases from V and 6 bases from J; junction bases left unmatched: 7. In DNA, the CDR3 is TGCAGCGTTCCTGACAGGGGGTTTTCTGAAGCTTTCTTT. Amino acids: CSVPDRGFSEAFF.

This clone has a single count. The V gene is TRBV4-1, the J gene TRBJ2-4, with D possibly being TRBD1 or TRBD2 (5 bases each). CDR3 length: 15 residues. Germline CDR1 MGHRA, CDR2 YSYEKL. With 5 bases removed from V and 7 bases from J, the gap between germline ends came to 18 bases. The CDR3 reads CASSYSSGPSNIQYF. The CDR3 bases are TGCGCCAGCAGCTACTCCTCGGGACCGAGTAACATTCAGTACTTC.

The chain combines TRBV3-1 (or the pseudogene TRBV3-2) with TRBJ1-2, with 8 bases fitting TRBD1. The CDR3 runs 14 residues. Germline V gene lookup returns CDR1 LGHDT and CDR2 YNNKEL (reference sequence). V trimming: 3 bases; J trimming: 2 bases; junction bases outside the gene matches: 2. CDR3: CASSHRDRNYGYTF. CDR3 DNA: TGTGCCAGCAGCCACCGGGACAGGAACTATGGCTACACCTTC.